This T cell receptor (beta chain) comes out of a study of T cell repertoires in cytomegalovirus infection. Study-wide context: A matching HLA type, together with CMV infection, was signaled by public TCR beta signatures.

As concerns this clonotype: Its matching antigen is unknown. One end of the junction varies from germline; a read error may be responsible.

Study-wide points: Identification of carriers of CMV plus the relevant HLA was performed using cumulative public TCR beta family frequency. Within the response measured ex vivo, HLA-C-restricted CMV-specific TCR beta clonotypes were dominant.

Germline V lookup: CDR1 SQVTM, CDR2 ANQGSEA. The CDR3 is 14 amino acids. MiXCR, applied by TCRdb to the reads, yields one record per CDR3 protein. In the table there are about 740,000 distinct CDR3 sequences, less than 40% of which are singletons. Sequencing was done on a sample of PBMCs. The sequence was collected from a human donor in good health (CMV status not recorded). Some clones in this sample may be carry-over from other donors' samples. The V call is TRBV29-1, the J call TRBJ2-1; no clear D gene. In DNA form, the CDR3 reads TGCAACGTTGAAGATCGGCAGTCTGTGGATGAGCAGTTCTTC. As protein: CNVEDRQSVDEQFF.